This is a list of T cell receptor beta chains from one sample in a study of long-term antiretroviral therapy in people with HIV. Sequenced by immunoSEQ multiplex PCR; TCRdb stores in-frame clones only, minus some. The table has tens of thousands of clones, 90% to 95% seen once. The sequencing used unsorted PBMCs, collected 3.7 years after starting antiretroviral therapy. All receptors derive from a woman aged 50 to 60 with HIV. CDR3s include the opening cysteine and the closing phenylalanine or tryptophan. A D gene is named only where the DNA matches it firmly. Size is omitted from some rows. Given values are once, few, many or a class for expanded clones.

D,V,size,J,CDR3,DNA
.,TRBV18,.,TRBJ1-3,CASSPRTLTGYSGNTIYF,TGTGCCAGCTCACCGCGGACATTAACCGGATACTCTGGAAACACCATATATTTT
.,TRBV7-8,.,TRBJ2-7,CASSLRGGSRYEQYF,TGTGCCAGCAGCTTAAGGGGGGGGTCGAGGTACGAGCAGTACTTC
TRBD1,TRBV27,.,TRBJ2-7,CASSRPGQGVSKQYF,TGTGCCAGCAGTCGTCCGGGACAGGGAGTTTCAAAGCAGTACTTC
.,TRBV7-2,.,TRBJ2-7,CASSPRATSSYEQYF,TGTGCCAGCAGCCCGCGCGCGACTAGCTCCTACGAGCAGTACTTC
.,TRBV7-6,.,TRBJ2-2,CASSLGREGNTGELFF,TGTGCCAGCAGCTTAGGCAGGGAAGGGAACACCGGGGAGCTGTTTTTT
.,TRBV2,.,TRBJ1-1,CASSGTTEAFF,TGTGCCAGTTCCGGGACCACTGAAGCTTTCTTT
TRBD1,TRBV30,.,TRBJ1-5,CAWSNQRTGNNQPQHF,TGTGCCTGGAGCAATCAAAGGACAGGGAACAATCAGCCCCAGCATTTT
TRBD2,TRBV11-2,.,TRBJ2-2,CASSKRGGSPGELFF,TGTGCCAGCAGCAAGCGGGGGGGCTCCCCCGGGGAGCTGTTTTTT
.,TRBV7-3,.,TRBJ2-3,CASSLGPLATDTQYF,TGTGCCAGCAGCCTAGGTCCTCTAGCTACAGATACGCAGTATTTT
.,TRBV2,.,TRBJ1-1,CASRERSEGVF,TGTGCCAGCAGAGAAAGATCAGAAGGGGTCTTT
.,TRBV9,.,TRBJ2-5,CASSVATAGAYQETQYF,TGTGCCAGCAGCGTAGCTACGGCAGGGGCGTACCAAGAGACCCAGTACTTC
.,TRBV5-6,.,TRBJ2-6,CASSFGISGANVLTF,TGTGCCAGCAGCTTCGGGATATCTGGGGCCAACGTCCTGACTTTC
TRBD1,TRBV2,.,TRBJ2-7,CASTRDRGDEQYF,TGTGCCAGCACCCGAGACAGGGGGGACGAGCAGTACTTC
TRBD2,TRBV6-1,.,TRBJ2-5,CASSDTGGVGQETQYF,TGTGCCAGCAGTGACACGGGGGGAGTTGGGCAAGAGACCCAGTACTTC
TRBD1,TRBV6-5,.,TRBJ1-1,CASRRDREAEAFF,TGTGCCAGCAGGAGGGACAGGGAAGCTGAAGCTTTCTTT
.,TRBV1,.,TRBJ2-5,CTSSQGPGTAEETQYF,TGCACCAGCAGCCAAGGACCCGGGACAGCCGAAGAGACCCAGTACTTC
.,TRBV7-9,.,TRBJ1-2,CASSREGPYYGYTF,TGTGCCAGCAGCAGAGAAGGACCGTACTATGGCTACACCTTC
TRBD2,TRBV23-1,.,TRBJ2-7,CASSRIGGGPSWWGRLGRGEEQYF,TGCGCCAGCAGTCGGATCGGCGGGGGGCCTTCGTGGTGGGGGAGACTTGGACGGGGTGAGGAGCAGTACTTC
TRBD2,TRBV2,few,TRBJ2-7,CASRSGASSYEQYF,TGTGCCAGCCGTAGCGGGGCCAGCTCCTACGAGCAGTACTTC
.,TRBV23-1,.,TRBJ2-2,CASSPALGELFF,TGCGCCAGCAGTCCGGCCCTCGGGGAGCTGTTTTTT
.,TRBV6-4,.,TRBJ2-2,CASSDSRRGNTGELFF,TGTGCCAGCAGTGACTCGAGGAGGGGTAACACCGGGGAGCTGTTTTTT
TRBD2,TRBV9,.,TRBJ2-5,CASSGTSGETQYF,TGTGCCAGCAGTGGAACTAGCGGCGAGACCCAGTACTTC
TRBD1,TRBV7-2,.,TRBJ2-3,CASSPTGTVTDTQYF,TGTGCCAGCAGCCCCACTGGGACAGTAACAGATACGCAGTATTTT
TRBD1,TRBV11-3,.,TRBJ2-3,CASSLEGTGITDTQYF,TGTGCCAGCAGCTTAGAAGGGACAGGGATCACAGATACGCAGTATTTT
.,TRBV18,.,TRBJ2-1,CASSPPSSSYNEQFF,TGTGCCAGCTCACCACCTTCTAGCTCCTACAATGAGCAGTTCTTC
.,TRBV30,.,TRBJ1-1,CAWSSSGQHEAFF,TGTGCCTGGAGTTCATCTGGACAGCACGAAGCTTTCTTT
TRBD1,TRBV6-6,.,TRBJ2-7,CASSYSTGVKSYEQYF,TGTGCCAGCAGTTACTCGACAGGGGTTAAGTCCTACGAGCAGTACTTC
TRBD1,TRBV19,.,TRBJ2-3,CASSIARGQAGMGTQYF,TGTGCCAGTAGTATAGCCCGAGGACAGGCAGGTATGGGTACGCAGTATTTT
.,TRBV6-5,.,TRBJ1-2,CATISGGIYRGYTF,TGTGCCACCATTTCGGGGGGGATCTACCGTGGCTACACCTTC
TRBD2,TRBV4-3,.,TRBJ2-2,CASSHGLGTGELFF,TGCGCCAGCAGCCACGGACTAGGCACCGGGGAGCTGTTTTTT
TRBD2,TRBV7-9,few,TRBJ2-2,CASSSTSPDTGELFF,TGTGCCAGCAGTTCGACTAGCCCTGACACCGGGGAGCTGTTTTTT
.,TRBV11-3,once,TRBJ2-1,CASSLNNRAYNEQFF,TGTGCCAGCAGCCTAAACAACAGGGCCTACAATGAGCAGTTCTTC
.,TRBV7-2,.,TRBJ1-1,CASSKDRNTEAFF,TGTGCCAGCAGCAAAGACAGGAACACTGAAGCTTTCTTT
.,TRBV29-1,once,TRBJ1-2,CSVEHYTF,TGCAGCGTTGAACATTACACCTTC
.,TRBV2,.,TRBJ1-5,CASSEGASNQPQHF,TGTGCCAGCAGTGAAGGGGCTAGCAATCAGCCCCAGCATTTT
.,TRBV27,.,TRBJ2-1,CASRSDHTPEGNEQFF,TGTGCCAGCCGATCAGACCATACCCCGGAGGGCAATGAGCAGTTCTTC
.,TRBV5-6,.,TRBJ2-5,CASSNDWWETQYF,TGTGCCAGCAGCAACGACTGGTGGGAGACCCAGTACTTC
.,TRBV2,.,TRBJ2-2,CASSGGGPNTGELFF,TGTGCCAGCAGTGGGGGGGGGCCGAACACCGGGGAGCTGTTTTTT
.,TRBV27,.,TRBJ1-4,CASSFGPLGELFF,TGTGCCAGCAGTTTTGGGCCCCTTGGGGAACTGTTTTTT
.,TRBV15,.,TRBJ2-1,CATSRNSYNEQFF,TGTGCCACCAGCCGGAACAGTTACAATGAGCAGTTCTTC
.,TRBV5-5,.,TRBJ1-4,CASSPMTDPNEKLFF,TGTGCCAGCAGCCCAATGACAGATCCTAATGAAAAACTGTTTTTT
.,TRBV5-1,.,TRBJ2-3,CASSHSRGAQGTDTQYF,TGCGCCAGCAGCCATAGCCGAGGGGCGCAAGGCACAGATACGCAGTATTTT
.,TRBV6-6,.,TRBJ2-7,CASRESTFEQYF,TGTGCCAGCAGGGAATCGACGTTCGAGCAGTACTTC